This record covers a single TCR beta chain. Its antigen remains unidentified. The trim removed 0 bases at V and 6 bases at J, leaving 8 bases unmatched. The germline V gene encodes CDR1 KGHSH and CDR2 LQKENI. The CDR3 runs to 16 residues. The sample originates from a study of T cell responses to AZD1222 COVID-19 vaccine. Study summary: Analyses pooled second doses at about 4 or about 12 weeks.

Study observations and caveats: There were mostly white British donors and more females than males, and clonal diversity was possibly underestimated. Spike regions recognized by vaccine-associated CD4 TCRs spanned the protein, led by 160-218 and 743-854.

Clones were sequenced by immunoSEQ multiplex PCR, and TCRdb holds only the in-frame ones, with some missing. Found here are 35,000 to 55,000 clones, 83% of them singletons; the top ten hold about 51%. The chain employs TRBV18 and TRBJ2-3; 8 nucleotides match TRBD2. This clonotype originated in an adult in good health. This specimen consisted of peripheral blood, obtained on day 0 of AZD1222 vaccination. The CDR3 here is CASSPPVGGARDTQYF. The DNA of the CDR3 is TGTGCCAGCTCACCACCGGTCGGGGGGGCCCGTGATACGCAGTATTTT.